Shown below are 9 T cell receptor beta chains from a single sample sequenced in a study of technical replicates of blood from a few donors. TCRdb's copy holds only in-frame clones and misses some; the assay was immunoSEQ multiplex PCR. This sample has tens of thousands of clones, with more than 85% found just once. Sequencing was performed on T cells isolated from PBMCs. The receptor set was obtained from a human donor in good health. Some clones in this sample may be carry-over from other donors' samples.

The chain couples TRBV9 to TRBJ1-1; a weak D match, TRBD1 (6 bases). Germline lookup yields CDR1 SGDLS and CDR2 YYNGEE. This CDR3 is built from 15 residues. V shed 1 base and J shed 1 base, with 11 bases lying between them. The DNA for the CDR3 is TGTGCCAGCAGCGTAAGGGGAGGGGGGAACACTGAAGCTTTCTTT. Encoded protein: CASSVRGGGNTEAFF.

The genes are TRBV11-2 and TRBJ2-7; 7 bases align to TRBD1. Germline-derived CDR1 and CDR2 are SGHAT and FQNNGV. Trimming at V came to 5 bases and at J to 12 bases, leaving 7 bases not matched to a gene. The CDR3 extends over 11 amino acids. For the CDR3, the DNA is TGTGCCAGCAGCGTTACAGGGGTTGGGTACTTC. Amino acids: CASSVTGVGYF.

The CDR3 DNA sequence: TGCGCCAGCAGCTTCAGCGGATCTAGCACAGATACGCAGTATTTT. This gives the protein CASSFSGSSTDTQYF. The rearrangement uses TRBV5-1 and TRBJ2-3; maybe TRBD2 (5 bases). V was trimmed by 2 bases and J by 0 bases, leaving 10 bases between them. Per germline, CDR1 SGHRS and CDR2 YFSETQ. The CDR3 has 15 amino acids.

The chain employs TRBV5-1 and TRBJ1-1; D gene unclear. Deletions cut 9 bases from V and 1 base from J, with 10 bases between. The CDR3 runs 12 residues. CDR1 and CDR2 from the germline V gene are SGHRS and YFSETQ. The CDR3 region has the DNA TGCGCCAAGATAACAGAGAACACTGAAGCTTTCTTT. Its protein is CAKITENTEAFF.

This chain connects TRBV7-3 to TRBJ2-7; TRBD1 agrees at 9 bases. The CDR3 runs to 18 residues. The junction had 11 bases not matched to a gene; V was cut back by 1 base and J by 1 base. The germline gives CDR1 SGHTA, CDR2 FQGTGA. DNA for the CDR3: TGTGCCAGCAGCTTAAAGGTTGCTTCCGGACAGGGGTCCTACGAGCAGTACTTC. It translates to CASSLKVASGQGSYEQYF.

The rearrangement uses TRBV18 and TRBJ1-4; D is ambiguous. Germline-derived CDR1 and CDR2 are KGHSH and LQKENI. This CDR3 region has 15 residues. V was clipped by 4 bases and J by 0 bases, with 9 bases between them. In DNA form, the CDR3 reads TGTGCCAGCTCACTGTCCTTCGCAACTAATGAAAAACTGTTTTTT. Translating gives CASSLSFATNEKLFF.

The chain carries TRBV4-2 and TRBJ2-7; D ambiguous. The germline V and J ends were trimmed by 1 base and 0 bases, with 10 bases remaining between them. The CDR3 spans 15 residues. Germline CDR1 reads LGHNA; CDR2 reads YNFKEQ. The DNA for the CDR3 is TGTGCCAGCAGCCAAGGAACATCAAGCTCCTACGAGCAGTACTTC. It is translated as CASSQGTSSSYEQYF.

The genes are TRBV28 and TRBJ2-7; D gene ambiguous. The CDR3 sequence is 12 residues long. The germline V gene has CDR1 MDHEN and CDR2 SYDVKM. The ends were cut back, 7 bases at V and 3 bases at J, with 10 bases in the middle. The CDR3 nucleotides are TGTGCCAGCACGAGCACCAACTACGAGCAGTACTTC. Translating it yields CASTSTNYEQYF.

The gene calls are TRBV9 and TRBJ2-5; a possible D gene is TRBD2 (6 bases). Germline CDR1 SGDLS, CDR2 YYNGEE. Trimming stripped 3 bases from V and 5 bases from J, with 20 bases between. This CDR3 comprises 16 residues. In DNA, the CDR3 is TGTGCCAGCAGCGCCTCAATGAGGGACTTGCGTGAGACCCAGTACTTC. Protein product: CASSASMRDLRETQYF. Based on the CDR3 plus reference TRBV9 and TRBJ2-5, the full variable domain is DSGVTQTPKHLITATGQRVTLRCSPRSGDLSVYWYQQSLDQGLQFLIQYYNGEERAKGNILERFSAQQFPDLHSELNLSSLELGDSALYFCASSASMRDLRETQYFGPGTRLLVL.